A selection of T cell receptor beta chains follows, all from one sample in a study of T cell repertoires in cytomegalovirus infection. One entry per CDR3 protein, called by TCRdb with MiXCR from the reads. The sample lists some 940,000 distinct CDR3 sequences; more than 25% were seen once. No antigens are known for them. Material: cultured CD8+ T cells from PBMCs, obtained from culture after CMV antigen stimulation. Receptor source: a human donor in good health (CMV status not recorded). Some clones in this sample may be carry-over from other donors' samples. The CDR3 runs from the conserved cysteine through the conserved F or W. D genes are given only for firm matches. Not all rows give a size; the values are once, few, many and, for expanded clones, a class.

TRBJ2-5 | NA | TRBV6-6 | NA | CASTFTGGDKETQYF | TGTGCCAGCACCTTCACGGGGGGCGATAAGGAGACCCAGTACTTC
TRBJ2-3 | NA | TRBV10-3 | NA | CAIRVSSGPTDTQYF | TGTGCCATCAGAGTTAGCTCCGGCCCCACAGATACGCAGTATTTT
TRBJ2-3 | NA | TRBV7-9 | TRBD1 | CASSKSRDRGRTGTDTQYF | TGTGCCAGCAGTAAATCGAGAGACAGGGGGCGTACGGGCACAGATACGCAGTATTTT
TRBJ1-5 | many | TRBV12-5 | NA | CASAPPNQPQHF | TGTGCTAGTGCCCCACCCAATCAGCCCCAGCATTTT
TRBJ1-2 | many | TRBV7-9 | TRBD1 | CASSWDRAYYGYTF | TGTGCCAGCAGCTGGGACAGGGCCTACTATGGCTACACCTTC
TRBJ2-3 | few | TRBV27 | NA | CASSPRGYTDTQYF | TGTGCCAGCAGTCCCCGGGGGTACACAGATACGCAGTATTTT
TRBJ1-5 | NA | TRBV20-1 | NA | CSARAYWEGLAQPQHF | TGCAGTGCTAGAGCCTATTGGGAGGGGCTGGCTCAGCCCCAGCATTTT
TRBJ1-2 | NA | TRBV29-1 | TRBD1 | CSVDPLLTGGDWGYTF | TGCAGCGTTGATCCCCTATTGACAGGGGGGGACTGGGGCTACACCTTC
TRBJ1-2 | NA | TRBV9 | NA | CASSPLRDGYTF | TGTGCCAGCAGCCCATTGAGGGATGGCTACACCTTC
TRBJ2-2 | NA | TRBV6-1 | NA | CASEAVNTGELFF | TGTGCCAGCGAGGCAGTGAACACCGGGGAGCTGTTTTTT
TRBJ1-4 | NA | TRBV19 | NA | CASKNEKLFF | TGTGCCAGTAAGAATGAAAAACTGTTTTTT
TRBJ2-5 | few | TRBV12-5 | TRBD1 | CASGLVIGTGKETQYF | TGTGCTAGTGGTTTGGTAATCGGGACAGGCAAAGAGACCCAGTACTTC
TRBJ1-4 | NA | TRBV12-3/TRBV12-4 | TRBD1 | CASSFLGQRDATNEKLFF | TGTGCCAGCAGTTTTTTGGGACAGAGAGATGCAACTAATGAAAAACTGTTTTTT
TRBJ2-1 | many | TRBV9 | NA | CASSVAPAPYNEQFF | TGTGCCAGCAGCGTAGCTCCTGCTCCCTACAATGAGCAGTTCTTC
TRBJ2-3 | NA | TRBV3-1 | NA | CASSQEGSDLISSTDTQYF | TGTGCCAGCAGCCAAGAGGGCAGTGACCTTATCTCTAGCACAGATACGCAGTATTTT
TRBJ1-2 | NA | TRBV4-1 | NA | CASSHPNGYTF | TGCGCCAGCAGCCACCCCAATGGCTACACCTTC
TRBJ2-5 | few | TRBV6-5 | NA | CASSYGGGIQETQYF | TGTGCCAGCAGTTATGGGGGGGGCATCCAAGAGACCCAGTACTTC
TRBJ2-2 | NA | TRBV6-2/TRBV6-3 | NA | CATPGRTPGELFF | TGTGCCACCCCGGGTAGAACGCCCGGGGAGCTGTTTTTT
TRBJ2-3 | NA | TRBV7-6 | TRBD2 | CASSLEVASGGPTDTQYF | TGTGCCAGCAGCTTAGAAGTCGCTAGCGGGGGTCCCACAGATACGCAGTATTTT
TRBJ1-5 | NA | TRBV19 | NA | CASMGASPDQPQHF | TGTGCCAGTATGGGGGCATCCCCCGATCAGCCCCAGCATTTT
TRBJ2-1 | once | TRBV27 | NA | CASSGGDAYNEQFF | TGTGCCAGCAGTGGAGGAGACGCCTACAATGAGCAGTTCTTC
TRBJ1-1 | many | TRBV19 | NA | CASTGGGRNTEAFF | TGTGCCAGTACTGGGGGGGGCCGGAACACTGAAGCTTTCTTT
TRBJ2-7 | NA | TRBV5-1 | NA | CASTVFRAGTYEQYF | TGCGCCAGTACTGTCTTTCGGGCGGGGACCTACGAGCAGTACTTC
TRBJ2-5 | NA | TRBV7-6 | TRBD1 | CASQGAGETQYF | TGTGCCTCGCAGGGGGCGGGAGAGACCCAGTACTTC
TRBJ1-2 | once | TRBV12-3/TRBV12-4 | TRBD1 | CASRPSGQGNSGYLFRGYTF | TGTGCCAGCAGACCCTCGGGACAGGGGAATTCGGGGTATCTCTTTAGGGGCTACACCTTC
TRBJ2-3 | NA | TRBV28 | NA | CASSLDMATDTQYF | TGTGCCAGCAGTTTGGACATGGCCACAGATACGCAGTATTTT
TRBJ2-3 | NA | TRBV14 | NA | CASSLSLANTQYF | TGTGCCAGCAGCCTTTCCCTAGCGAATACGCAGTATTTT
TRBJ2-5 | NA | TRBV2 | NA | CASSEALGAGNQETQYF | TGTGCCAGCAGTGAAGCGCTCGGGGCGGGGAACCAAGAGACCCAGTACTTC
TRBJ1-4 | few | TRBV6-1 | NA | CASRATGSTNEKLFF | TGTGCCAGCAGAGCAACAGGGTCAACTAATGAAAAACTGTTTTTT
TRBJ2-1 | few | TRBV7-9 | NA | CASSHRASYNEQFF | TGTGCCAGCAGCCACAGGGCTTCCTACAATGAGCAGTTCTTC
TRBJ2-7 | NA | TRBV3-1 | NA | CASSQDPAGSYEQYF | TGTGCCAGCAGCCAAGATCCAGCAGGCTCCTACGAGCAGTACTTC
TRBJ2-5 | NA | TRBV6-2/TRBV6-3 | TRBD2 | CASKGTNKETQYF | TGTGCCAGCAAGGGGACTAATAAAGAGACCCAGTACTTC
TRBJ2-5 | NA | TRBV27 | NA | CASSLAGTDKTQYF | TGTGCCAGCAGTTTAGCGGGGACCGACAAGACCCAGTACTTC
TRBJ2-4 | NA | TRBV28 | NA | CASNDLGGAKNIQYF | TGTGCCAGCAATGATCTGGGGGGAGCCAAAAACATTCAGTACTTC
TRBJ1-5 | many | TRBV10-3 | TRBD1 | CAISPTGVGKQPQHF | TGTGCCATCAGTCCTACAGGGGTCGGCAAACAGCCCCAGCATTTT
TRBJ1-4 | NA | TRBV28 | TRBD1 | CASRLLRGPSNEKLFF | TGTGCCAGCAGACTCCTTAGGGGGCCCTCTAATGAAAAACTGTTTTTT
TRBJ2-7 | many | TRBV19 | NA | CASSPGTSGYEQYF | TGTGCCAGCTCACCAGGGACATCAGGCTACGAGCAGTACTTC
TRBJ2-5 | NA | TRBV6-2/TRBV6-3 | NA | CASSYGIATGETQYF | TGTGCCAGCAGCTATGGGATAGCCACCGGGGAGACCCAGTACTTC
TRBJ2-3 | NA | TRBV11-3 | NA | CASSVRGDTQYF | TGTGCCAGCAGCGTTCGGGGAGATACGCAGTATTTT
TRBJ2-2 | NA | TRBV6-8 | NA | CASNPPEYTGELFF | TGTGCCAGCAACCCCCCGGAGTACACCGGGGAGCTGTTTTTT
TRBJ2-7 | NA | TRBV6-1 | TRBD2 | CASSEAGGVSSYEQYF | TGTGCCAGCAGCGAAGCGGGGGGCGTGAGCTCCTACGAGCAGTACTTC
TRBJ2-3 | NA | TRBV6-1 | NA | CASSERSQAVSTDTQYF | TGTGCCAGCAGTGAAAGAAGTCAGGCAGTGAGCACAGATACGCAGTATTTT
TRBJ1-6 | NA | TRBV5-5 | NA | CASSLGGFDSPLHF | TGTGCCAGCAGCTTGGGAGGGTTTGATTCACCCCTCCACTTT
TRBJ1-2 | NA | TRBV7-9 | TRBD1 | CASSLAAGRDRGSPRYGYTF | TGTGCCAGCAGCTTAGCCGCCGGCCGGGACAGGGGGTCCCCAAGGTATGGCTACACCTTC
TRBJ1-1 | few | TRBV4-2 | TRBD1 | CASSQRTGGDTEAFF | TGTGCCAGCAGCCAGAGGACAGGGGGCGACACTGAAGCTTTCTTT
TRBJ1-6 | many | TRBV7-2 | NA | CASRGPGVLKRPLHF | TGTGCCAGCAGAGGACCGGGGGTCCTAAAAAGGCCCCTCCACTTT
TRBJ1-5 | few | TRBV14 | NA | CASSHGAGINQPQHF | TGTGCCAGCAGCCATGGTGCAGGGATTAATCAGCCCCAGCATTTT
TRBJ1-4 | once | TRBV7-9 | NA | CASSSALGGPNEKLFF | TGTGCCAGCAGCTCAGCTCTCGGGGGCCCTAATGAAAAACTGTTTTTT